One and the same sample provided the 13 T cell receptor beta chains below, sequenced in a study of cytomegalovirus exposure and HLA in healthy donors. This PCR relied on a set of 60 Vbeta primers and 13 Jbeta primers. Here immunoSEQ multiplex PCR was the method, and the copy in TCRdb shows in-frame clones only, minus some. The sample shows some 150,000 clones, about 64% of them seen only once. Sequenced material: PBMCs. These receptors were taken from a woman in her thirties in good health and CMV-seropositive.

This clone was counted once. DNA of the CDR3: TGTGCCAGCAGCTTCCCTACCGGGACTGGAAACACCATATATTTT. This codes for CASSFPTGTGNTIYF. The rearrangement uses TRBV5-6 and TRBJ1-3; D gene uncertain. Germline CDR1 reads SGHDT; CDR2 reads YYEEEE. V was pared by 2 bases and J by 2 bases, with 11 bases between. CDR3 length equals 15 residues.

The CDR3: CASSQGQKTYEQYF. The CDR3 DNA follows: TGTGCCAGCTCACAAGGACAAAAGACCTACGAGCAGTACTTC. The chain links TRBV18 to TRBJ2-7; the D gene is possibly TRBD1 (5 bases). CDR3 size: 14 residues. Germline V CDR1 and CDR2: KGHSH, LQKENI. Trimming stripped 4 bases from V and 2 bases from J, with 12 bases between.

The CDR3 sequence: CAWSGGGAPEGDQETQYF. The DNA for the CDR3 is TGTGCCTGGAGTGGAGGGGGGGCCCCCGAGGGAGACCAAGAGACCCAGTACTTC. The V gene is TRBV30, the J gene TRBJ2-5; D is perhaps TRBD2 (7 bases). Germline lookup yields CDR1 GTSNPN and CDR2 SVGIG (reference sequence). V lost 1 base to trimming and J lost 0 bases, with 21 bases between them. The CDR3 is made up of 18 amino acids. The entire variable domain, with the rest obtained from reference TRBV30 and TRBJ2-5, is as follows: SQTIHQWPATLVQPVGSPLSLECTVEGTSNPNLYWYRQAAGRGLQLLFYSVGIGQISSEVPQNLSASRPQDRQFILSSKKLLLSDSGFYLCAWSGGGAPEGDQETQYFGPGTRLLVL.

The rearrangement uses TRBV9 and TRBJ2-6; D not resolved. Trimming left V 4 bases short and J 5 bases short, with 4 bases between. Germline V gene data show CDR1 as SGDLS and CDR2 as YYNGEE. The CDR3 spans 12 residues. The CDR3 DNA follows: TGTGCCAGCAGCCTAAGGGCCAACGTCCTGACTTTC. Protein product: CASSLRANVLTF. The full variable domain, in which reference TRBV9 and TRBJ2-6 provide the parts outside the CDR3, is DSGVTQTPKHLITATGQRVTLRCSPRSGDLSVYWYQQSLDQGLQFLIQYYNGEERAKGNILERFSAQQFPDLHSELNLSSLELGDSALYFCASSLRANVLTFGAGSRLTVL.

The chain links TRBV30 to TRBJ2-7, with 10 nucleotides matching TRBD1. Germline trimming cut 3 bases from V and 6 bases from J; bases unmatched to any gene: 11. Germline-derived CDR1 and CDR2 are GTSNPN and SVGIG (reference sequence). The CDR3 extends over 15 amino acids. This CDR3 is CAWSGRRDRGGEQYF. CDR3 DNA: TGTGCCTGGAGCGGCCGACGGGACAGGGGAGGCGAGCAGTACTTC.

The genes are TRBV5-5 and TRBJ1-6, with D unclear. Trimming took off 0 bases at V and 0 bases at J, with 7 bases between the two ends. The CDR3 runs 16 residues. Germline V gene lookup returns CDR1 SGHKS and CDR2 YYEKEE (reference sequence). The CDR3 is CASSLVVSSYNSPLHF. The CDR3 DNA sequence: TGTGCCAGCAGCTTGGTGGTGAGCTCCTATAATTCACCCCTCCACTTT.

The CDR3 sequence is CASSYVYGGGEKLFF. The CDR3 bases are TGTGCCAGCAGTTACGTATATGGGGGGGGTGAAAAACTGTTTTTT. The chain recombines TRBV6-5 with TRBJ1-4, with D perhaps TRBD1 (5 bases). The CDR3 is 15 residues long. The V end lost 2 bases, the J end lost 7 bases, and 14 bases lay between the germline ends. CDR1 and CDR2 from the germline V gene are MNHEY and SVGAGI.

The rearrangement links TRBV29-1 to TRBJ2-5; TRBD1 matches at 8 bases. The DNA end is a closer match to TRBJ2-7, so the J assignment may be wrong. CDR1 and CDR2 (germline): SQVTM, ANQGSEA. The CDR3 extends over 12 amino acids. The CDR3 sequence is CSVKDRAYEQYF. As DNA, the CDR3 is TGCAGCGTTAAGGACAGGGCCTACGAGCAGTACTTC.

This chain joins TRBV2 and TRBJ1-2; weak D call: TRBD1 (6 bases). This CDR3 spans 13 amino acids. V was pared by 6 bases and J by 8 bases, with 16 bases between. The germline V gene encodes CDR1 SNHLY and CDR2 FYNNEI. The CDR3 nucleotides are TGTGCCAGCAGGGTCCAGGGGACCGGGGGCTACACCTTC. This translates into CASRVQGTGGYTF.

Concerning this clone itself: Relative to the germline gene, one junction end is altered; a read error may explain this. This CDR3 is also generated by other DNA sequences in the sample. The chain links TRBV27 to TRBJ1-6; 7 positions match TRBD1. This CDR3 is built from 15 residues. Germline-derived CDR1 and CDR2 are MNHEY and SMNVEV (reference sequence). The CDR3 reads CASSWDSSYNSPLHF. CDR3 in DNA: TGCGCCAGCAGTTGGGACAGCTCCTATAATTCACCCCTCCACTTT.

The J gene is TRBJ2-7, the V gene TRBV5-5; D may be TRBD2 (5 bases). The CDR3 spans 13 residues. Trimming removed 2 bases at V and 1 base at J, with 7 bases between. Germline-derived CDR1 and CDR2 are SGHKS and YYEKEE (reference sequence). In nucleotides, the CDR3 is TGTGCCAGCAGCTTTCAGCGGTCCTACGAGCAGTACTTC. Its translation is CASSFQRSYEQYF.

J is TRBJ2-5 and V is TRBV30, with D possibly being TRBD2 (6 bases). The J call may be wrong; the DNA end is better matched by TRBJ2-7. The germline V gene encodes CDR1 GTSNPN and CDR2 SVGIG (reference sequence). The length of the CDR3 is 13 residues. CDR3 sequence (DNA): TGTGCCTGGAGTGTCGGGGGAAACTACGAGCAGTACTTC. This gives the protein CAWSVGGNYEQYF.

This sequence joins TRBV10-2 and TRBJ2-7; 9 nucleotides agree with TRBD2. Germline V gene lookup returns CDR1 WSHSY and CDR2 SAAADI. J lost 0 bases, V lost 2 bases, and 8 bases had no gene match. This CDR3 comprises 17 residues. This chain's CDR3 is CASSEGLAGLLSYEQYF. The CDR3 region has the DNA TGCGCCAGCAGTGAGGGGCTAGCGGGACTACTCTCCTACGAGCAGTACTTC.